This T cell receptor (beta chain) appears in the sequencing data of a study of T cells in localized non-small cell lung cancer. The method was immunoSEQ multiplex PCR; TCRdb's version includes in-frame clones alone and lacks a portion of them. The profile shows about 9,200 clones, about nine tenths of them singletons. Trimming removed 7 bases from V and 5 bases from J; junction bases left unmatched: 9. The CDR3 has 14 residues. Germline CDR1 is LGHNT and CDR2 is FRNRAP. This clonotype was sampled from a female donor over 55 with stage II squamous cell lung carcinoma. Source: peripheral blood, taken before any cancer treatment. This chain connects TRBV12-5 to TRBJ2-7, with TRBD1 matching over 9 bases. The CDR3 loop reads CASAKGQGPDEQYF. The CDR3 region has the DNA TGTGCTAGTGCCAAGGGACAGGGTCCTGACGAGCAGTACTTC.